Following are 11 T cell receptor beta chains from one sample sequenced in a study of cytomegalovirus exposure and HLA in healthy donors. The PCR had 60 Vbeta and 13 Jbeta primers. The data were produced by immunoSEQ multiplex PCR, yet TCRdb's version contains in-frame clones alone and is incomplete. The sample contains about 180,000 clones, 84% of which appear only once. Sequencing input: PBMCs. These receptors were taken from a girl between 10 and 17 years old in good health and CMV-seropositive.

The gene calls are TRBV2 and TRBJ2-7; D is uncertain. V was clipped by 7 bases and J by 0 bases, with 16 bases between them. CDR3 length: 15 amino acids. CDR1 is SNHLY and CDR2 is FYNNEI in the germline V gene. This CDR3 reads CASTEQLLNSYEQYF. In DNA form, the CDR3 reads TGTGCCAGCACCGAGCAACTCTTGAACTCCTACGAGCAGTACTTC.

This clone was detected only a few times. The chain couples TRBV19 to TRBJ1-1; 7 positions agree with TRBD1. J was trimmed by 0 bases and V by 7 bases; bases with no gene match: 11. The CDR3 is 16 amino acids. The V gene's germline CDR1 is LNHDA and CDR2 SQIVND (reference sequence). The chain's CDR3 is CASIPSFRGMNTEAFF. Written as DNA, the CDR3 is TGTGCCAGTATCCCTTCATTCAGGGGGATGAACACTGAAGCTTTCTTT.

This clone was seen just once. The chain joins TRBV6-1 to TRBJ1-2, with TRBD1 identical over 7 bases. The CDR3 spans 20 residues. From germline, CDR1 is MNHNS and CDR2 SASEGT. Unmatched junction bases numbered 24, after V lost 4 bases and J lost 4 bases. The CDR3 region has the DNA TGTGCCAGCAGTGGATTGCCGTTGGGGTCCTTCAGGGGGGACTTCTATGGCTACACCTTC. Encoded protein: CASSGLPLGSFRGDFYGYTF.

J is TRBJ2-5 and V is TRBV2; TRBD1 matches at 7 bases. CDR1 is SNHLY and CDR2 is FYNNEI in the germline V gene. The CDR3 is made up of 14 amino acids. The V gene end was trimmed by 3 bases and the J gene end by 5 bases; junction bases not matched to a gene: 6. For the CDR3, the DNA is TGTGCCAGCAGTGAGACAGGGCGAGCGGAGACCCAGTACTTC. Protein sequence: CASSETGRAETQYF.

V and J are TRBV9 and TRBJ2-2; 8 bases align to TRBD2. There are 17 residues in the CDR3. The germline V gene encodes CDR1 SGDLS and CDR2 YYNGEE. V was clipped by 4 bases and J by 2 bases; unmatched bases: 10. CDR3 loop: CASSFNGAGENTGELFF. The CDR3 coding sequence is TGTGCCAGCAGCTTCAACGGAGCGGGGGAAAACACCGGGGAGCTGTTTTTT. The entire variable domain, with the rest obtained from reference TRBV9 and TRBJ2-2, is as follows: DSGVTQTPKHLITATGQRVTLRCSPRSGDLSVYWYQQSLDQGLQFLIQYYNGEERAKGNILERFSAQQFPDLHSELNLSSLELGDSALYFCASSFNGAGENTGELFFGEGSRLTVL.

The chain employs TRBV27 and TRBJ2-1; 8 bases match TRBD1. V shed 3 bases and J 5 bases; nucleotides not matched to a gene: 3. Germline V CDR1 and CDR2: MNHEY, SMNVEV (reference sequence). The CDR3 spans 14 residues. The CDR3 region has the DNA TGTGCCAGCAGTTTGGAGACAGGGGACAATGAGCAGTTCTTC. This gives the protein CASSLETGDNEQFF.

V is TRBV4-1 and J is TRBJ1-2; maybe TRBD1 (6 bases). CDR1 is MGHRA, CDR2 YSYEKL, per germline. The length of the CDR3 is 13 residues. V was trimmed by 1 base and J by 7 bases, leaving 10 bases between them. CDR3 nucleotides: TGCGCCAGCAGCCAAGTACAGGGTTCTGGCTACACCTTC. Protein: CASSQVQGSGYTF.

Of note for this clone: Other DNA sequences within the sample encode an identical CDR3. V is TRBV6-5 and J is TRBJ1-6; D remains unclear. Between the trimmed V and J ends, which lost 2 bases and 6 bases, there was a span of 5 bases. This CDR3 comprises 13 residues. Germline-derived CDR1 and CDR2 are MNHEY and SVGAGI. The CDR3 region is CASSYGSNSPLHF. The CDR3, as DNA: TGTGCCAGCAGTTACGGGAGTAATTCACCCCTCCACTTT.

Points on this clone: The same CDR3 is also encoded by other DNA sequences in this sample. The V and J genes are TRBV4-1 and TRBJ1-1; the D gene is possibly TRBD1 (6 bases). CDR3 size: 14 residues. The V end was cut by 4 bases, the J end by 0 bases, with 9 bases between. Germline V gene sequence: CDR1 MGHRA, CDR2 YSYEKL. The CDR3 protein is CASSPGQLNTEAFF. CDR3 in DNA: TGCGCCAGCAGCCCAGGACAGTTGAACACTGAAGCTTTCTTT.

The CDR3 loop reads CASSFKQGSQPQHF. The CDR3 region has the DNA TGTGCCAGCAGTTTTAAGCAGGGGAGTCAGCCCCAGCATTTT. The chain employs TRBV27 and TRBJ1-5; tentative D call: TRBD1 (6 bases). V gave up 3 bases and J gave up 6 bases, with 12 bases separating them. The CDR3 spans 14 residues. Germline V gene data show CDR1 as MNHEY and CDR2 as SMNVEV (reference sequence).

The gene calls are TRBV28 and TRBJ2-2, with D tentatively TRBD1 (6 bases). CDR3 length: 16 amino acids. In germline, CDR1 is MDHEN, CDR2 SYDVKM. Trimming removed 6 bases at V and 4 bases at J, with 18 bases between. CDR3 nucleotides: TGTGCCAGCAGACCCCCAAGGGGGAAGCGCACCGGGGAGCTGTTTTTT. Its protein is CASRPPRGKRTGELFF.